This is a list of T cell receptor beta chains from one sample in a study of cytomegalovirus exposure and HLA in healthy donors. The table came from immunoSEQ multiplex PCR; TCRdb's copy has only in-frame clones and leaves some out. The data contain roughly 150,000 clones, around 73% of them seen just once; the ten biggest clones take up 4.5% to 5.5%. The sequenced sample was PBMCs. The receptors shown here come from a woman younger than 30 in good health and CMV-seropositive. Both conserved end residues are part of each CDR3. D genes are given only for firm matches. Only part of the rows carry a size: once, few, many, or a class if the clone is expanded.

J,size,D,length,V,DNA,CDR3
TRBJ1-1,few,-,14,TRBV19,TGTGCCAGTAGTATCGGGGATAAGGACACTGAAGCTTTCTTT,CASSIGDKDTEAFF
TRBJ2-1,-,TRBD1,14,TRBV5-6,TGTGCCAGCAGCTCCGGACAGGGACGAGGTGAGCAGTTCTTC,CASSSGQGRGEQFF
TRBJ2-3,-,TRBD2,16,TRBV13,TGTGCCAGCAGCTCCTGGACTAGCGGTTTCACAGATACGCAGTATTTT,CASSSWTSGFTDTQYF
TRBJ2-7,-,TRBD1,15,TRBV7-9,TGTGCCAGCAGCGCCGTTGGACAGGATTACTACGAGCAGTACTTC,CASSAVGQDYYEQYF
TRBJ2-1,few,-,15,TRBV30,TGTGCCTGGAGTGTATCCGGGGGGCCTTACAATGAGCAGTTCTTC,CAWSVSGGPYNEQFF
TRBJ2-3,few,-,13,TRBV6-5,TGTGCCAGCAGTTCCGGGAGCACAGATACGCAGTATTTT,CASSSGSTDTQYF
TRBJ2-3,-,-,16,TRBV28,TGTGCCAGCAGTTTAGGAGAGAGGCTTCTCACAGATACGCAGTATTTT,CASSLGERLLTDTQYF
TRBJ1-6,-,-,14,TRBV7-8,TGTGCCAGCAGCTCCGGGGTCGATAATTCACCCCTCCACTTT,CASSSGVDNSPLHF
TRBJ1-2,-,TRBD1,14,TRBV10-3,TGTGCCTTCCTCCCGGACAGGGGGGCCTATGGCTACACCTTC,CAFLPDRGAYGYTF
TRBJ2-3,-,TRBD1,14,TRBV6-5,TGTGCCAGCAGTCCTATGACAGGGCCAGATACGCAGTATTTT,CASSPMTGPDTQYF
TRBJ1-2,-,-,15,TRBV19,TGTGCCAGTAGGCGTCCCGGGACTAAGGGGAGCGGCTACACCTTC,CASRRPGTKGSGYTF
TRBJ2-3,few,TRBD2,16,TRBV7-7,TGTGCTAGCAGCCCGAGGGTAGCGGGGAACCCAGATACGCAGTATTTT,CASSPRVAGNPDTQYF
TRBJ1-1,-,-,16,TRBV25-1,TGTGCCAGCAGTGATGATACAGCCAATACCAACACTGAAGCTTTCTTT,CASSDDTANTNTEAFF
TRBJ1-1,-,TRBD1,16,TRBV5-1,TGCGCCAGCAGCTTGCCGCTAACAGGGGGCGCGTCTGAAGCTTTCTTT,CASSLPLTGGASEAFF
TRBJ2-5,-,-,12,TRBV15,TGTGCCACAAGGGGGGGGGAAGAGACCCAGTACTTC,CATRGGEETQYF
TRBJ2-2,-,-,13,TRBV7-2,TGTGCCAGCAGCTTTAAGACAGACGGGGAGCTGTTTTTT,CASSFKTDGELFF
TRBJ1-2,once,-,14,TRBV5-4,TGTGCCAGCAACGAGGGGGGGACCGGCTATGGCTACACCTTC,CASNEGGTGYGYTF